The present T cell receptor (beta chain) was sequenced within a study of CD8+CD57+ T cells in acquired aplastic anemia. This clonotype was recorded at least ten times. Genomic DNA acted as the template from which TCR beta VDJ combination and CDR3 sequence profiling were carried out. TCRdb reanalysed the reads using MiXCR and keeps one entry per CDR3 protein. Of some 150,000 distinct CDR3 sequences in the sample, about 40% are singletons; the top ten hold less than 8.5%. V was trimmed by 5 bases and J by 8 bases, leaving 12 bases between them. The CDR3 sequence is 12 residues long. This TCR was recovered from a human donor in good health, serving as a control. The chain has TRBV12-3 or TRBV12-4 and TRBJ1-2, with a tentative D call TRBD1 (5 bases). The sequencing input was sorted CD4+, CD8+, or CD8+CD57+ T cells (not recorded which) from PBMCs. The CDR3 DNA follows: TGTGCCAGCAGTCTACAGGAGGGAGGCTACACCTTC. Translation: CASSLQEGGYTF.